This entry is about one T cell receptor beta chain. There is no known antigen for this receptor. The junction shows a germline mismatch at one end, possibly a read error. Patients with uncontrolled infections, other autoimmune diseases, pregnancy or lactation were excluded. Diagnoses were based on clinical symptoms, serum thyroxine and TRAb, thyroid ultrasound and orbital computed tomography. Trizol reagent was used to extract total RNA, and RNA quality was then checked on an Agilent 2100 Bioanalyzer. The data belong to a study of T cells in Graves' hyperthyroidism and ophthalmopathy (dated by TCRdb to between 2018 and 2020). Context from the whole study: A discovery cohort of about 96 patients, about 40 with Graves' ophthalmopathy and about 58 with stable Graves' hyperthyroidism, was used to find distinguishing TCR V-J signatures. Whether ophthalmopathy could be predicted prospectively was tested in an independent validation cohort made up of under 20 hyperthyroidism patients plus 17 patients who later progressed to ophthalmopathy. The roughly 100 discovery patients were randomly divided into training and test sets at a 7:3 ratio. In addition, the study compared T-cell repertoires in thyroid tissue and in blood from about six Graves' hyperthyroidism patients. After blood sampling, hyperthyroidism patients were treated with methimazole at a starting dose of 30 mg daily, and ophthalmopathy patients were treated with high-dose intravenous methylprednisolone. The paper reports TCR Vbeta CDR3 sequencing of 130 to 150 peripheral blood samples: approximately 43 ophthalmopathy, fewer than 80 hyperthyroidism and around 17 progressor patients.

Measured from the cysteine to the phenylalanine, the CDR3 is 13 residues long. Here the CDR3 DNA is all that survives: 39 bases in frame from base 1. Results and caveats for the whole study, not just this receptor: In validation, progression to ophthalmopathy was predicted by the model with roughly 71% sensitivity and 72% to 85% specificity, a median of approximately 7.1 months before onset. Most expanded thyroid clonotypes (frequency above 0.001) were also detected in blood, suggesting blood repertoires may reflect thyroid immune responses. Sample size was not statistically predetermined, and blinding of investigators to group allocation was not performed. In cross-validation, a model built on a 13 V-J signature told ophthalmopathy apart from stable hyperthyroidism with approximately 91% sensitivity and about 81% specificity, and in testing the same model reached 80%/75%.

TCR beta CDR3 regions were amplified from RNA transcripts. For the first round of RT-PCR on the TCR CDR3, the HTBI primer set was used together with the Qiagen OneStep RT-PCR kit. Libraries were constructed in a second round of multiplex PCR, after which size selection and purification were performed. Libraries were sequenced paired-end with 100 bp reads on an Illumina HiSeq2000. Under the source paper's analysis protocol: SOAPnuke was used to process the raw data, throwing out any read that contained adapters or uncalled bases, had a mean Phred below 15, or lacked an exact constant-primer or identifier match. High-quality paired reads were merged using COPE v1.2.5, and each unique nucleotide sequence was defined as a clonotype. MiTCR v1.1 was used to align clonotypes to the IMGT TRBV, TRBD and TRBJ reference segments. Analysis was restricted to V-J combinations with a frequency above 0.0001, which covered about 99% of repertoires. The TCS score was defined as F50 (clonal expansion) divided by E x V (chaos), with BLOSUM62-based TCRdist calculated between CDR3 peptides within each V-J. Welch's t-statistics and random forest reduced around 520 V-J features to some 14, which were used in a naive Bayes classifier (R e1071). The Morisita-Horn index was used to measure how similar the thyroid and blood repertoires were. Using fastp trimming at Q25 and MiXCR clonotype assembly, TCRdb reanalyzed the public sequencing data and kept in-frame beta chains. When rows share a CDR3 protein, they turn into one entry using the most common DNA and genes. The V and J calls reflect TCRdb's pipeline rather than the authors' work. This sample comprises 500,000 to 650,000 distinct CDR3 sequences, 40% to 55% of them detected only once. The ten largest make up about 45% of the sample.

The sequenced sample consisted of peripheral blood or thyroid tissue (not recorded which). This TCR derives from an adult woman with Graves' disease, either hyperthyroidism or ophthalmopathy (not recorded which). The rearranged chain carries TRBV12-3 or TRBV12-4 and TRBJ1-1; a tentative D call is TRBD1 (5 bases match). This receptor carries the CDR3 CASSYGANTEALF. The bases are TGTGCCAGCAGTTACGGGGCTAACACTGAAGCTCTCTTT.